These 15 T cell receptor beta chains share one sample of origin, sequenced in a study of spatial heterogeneity in lung cancer. Specified time point: sample taken at primary tumor resection. From tumor, nontumor lung or frozen PBMC, whole RNA was taken unsorted for sequencing. TCRdb re-called the 5' RACE reads with MiXCR, one entry per CDR3 protein. The sample yields several thousand distinct CDR3 sequences, 53% seen once. The input for sequencing was PBMCs, taken at surgery. Receptors originate from a female donor with early-stage non-small cell lung cancer.

As concerns this clonotype: Since the library was made to target alpha chains, this beta chain is a stray read and its abundance is not meaningful. The CDR3, as DNA: TGTGCCAGCAGCCAAGAAATTTGGGGCTCAGGGGAGCTGTTTTTT. Translating gives CASSQEIWGSGELFF. The chain combines TRBV14 with TRBJ2-2; maybe TRBD1 (5 bases). V shed 0 bases and J shed 8 bases, with 13 bases lying between them. Germline V gene sequence: CDR1 SGHDN, CDR2 FVKESK. The CDR3 consists of 15 residues.

This clonotype was picked up one time. This beta chain is a stray read from a library made for alpha chains; its abundance is not meaningful. The CDR3 here is CSVERGHEQYV. The CDR3, as DNA: TGCAGCGTTGAAAGGGGACACGAGCAGTACGTC. The J gene is TRBJ2-7, the V gene TRBV29-1; perhaps D is TRBD1 or TRBD2 (5 bases each). This CDR3 is built from 11 residues. V was shortened by 2 bases and J by 5 bases, with 7 bases between the two germline ends. Germline V gene sequence: CDR1 SQVTM, CDR2 ANQGSEA.

This clonotype was detected a few times. The library was built for alpha chains, so this beta chain is an off-target read and its size means little. This chain links TRBV7-6 with TRBJ2-7; TRBD2 is a possible D gene (6 bases). The CDR3 consists of 14 residues. Germline CDR1 reads SGHVS; CDR2 reads FNYEAQ. V was trimmed by 5 bases and J by 3 bases, leaving 14 bases between them. The CDR3 nucleotides read TGTGCCAGCAGCGCCTCCGGGACTCGCTACGAGCAGTACTTC. Amino acid sequence: CASSASGTRYEQYF.

For this clonotype: This beta chain is a stray read from a library made for alpha chains; its abundance is not meaningful. The rearrangement joins TRBV12-3 or TRBV12-4 to TRBJ2-5; no definite D call. The V gene lost 2 bases and the J gene lost 5 bases, with 9 bases spanning the gap. This CDR3 comprises 13 residues. CDR3 sequence: CASSLTEVETQYF. CDR3 in DNA: TGTGCCAGCAGTTTAACCGAGGTGGAGACCCAGTACTTC.

Remarks on this clonotype: This beta chain represents an off-target read in a library built for alpha chains; its size is of limited meaning. The chain has TRBV7-2 and TRBJ2-2, with unresolved D. V was pared by 1 base and J by 3 bases, with 9 bases between. The CDR3 has 15 amino acids. Germline V CDR1 and CDR2: SGHTA, FQGNSA. In nucleotides, the CDR3 is TGTGCCAGCAGCTTAGTATCCAGCCACACCGGGGAGCTGTTTTTT. Its protein is CASSLVSSHTGELFF.

Remarks on this clonotype: This beta chain is a stray sequence in a library constructed for alpha chains; its clone size is not meaningful. The chain combines TRBV12-3 or TRBV12-4 with TRBJ1-3, with D perhaps matching TRBD1 (6 bases). CDR3 size: 17 residues. With 0 bases removed from V and 0 bases from J, the gap between germline ends came to 12 bases. The chain's CDR3 is CASSLAGGLGSGNTIYF. For the CDR3, the DNA is TGTGCCAGCAGTTTAGCAGGGGGTTTGGGCTCTGGAAACACCATATATTTT.

On this clonotype itself: For a library built for alpha chains, this beta chain is a stray read; little rests on its size. The CDR3 DNA follows: TGTGCCAGCAGTCTAACGAGCTCCTACGAGCAGTACTTC. It specifies CASSLTSSYEQYF. The rearrangement uses TRBV3-1 and TRBJ2-7, with D uncertain. The CDR3 consists of 13 residues. Germline V gene sequence: CDR1 LGHDT, CDR2 YNNKEL (reference sequence). V lost 6 bases to trimming and J lost 0 bases, with 9 bases between them.

This clonotype was observed a few times. A library made for alpha chains picked up this beta chain off target, so its size means little. The chain employs TRBV2 and TRBJ2-5; D may be TRBD2 (5 bases). CDR1 SNHLY and CDR2 FYNNEI come from the germline V gene. V dropped 3 bases and J dropped 5 bases, with 13 bases sitting between them. CDR3 size: 14 residues. The CDR3 region has the DNA TGTGCCAGCAGTGACGATCGCGAGGGCGAGACCCAGTACTTC. Residues: CASSDDREGETQYF. The full variable domain, its missing parts supplied by reference TRBV2 and TRBJ2-5, is EPEVTQTPSHQVTQMGQEVILRCVPISNHLYFYWYRQILGQKVEFLVSFYNNEISEKSEIFDDQFSVERPDGSNFTLKIRSTKLEDSAMYFCASSDDREGETQYFGPGTRLLVL.

Concerning this clonotype: Found in a library prepared for alpha chains, this beta chain is an off-target read, and its abundance has little meaning. The J gene is TRBJ2-6, the V gene TRBV6-1, with TRBD2 as a possible D gene (5 bases). Germline V gene sequence: CDR1 MNHNS, CDR2 SASEGT. V was shortened by 8 bases and J by 0 bases, with 14 bases between the two germline ends. This CDR3 contains 16 residues. The CDR3 sequence is CASSVWESSGANVLTF. CDR3 DNA: TGTGCCAGCTCTGTCTGGGAGAGCTCTGGGGCCAACGTCCTGACTTTC.

On this clonotype: The size of this beta chain means little, since it is a stray read in a library made for alpha chains. The chain is built from TRBV20-1 and TRBJ2-2; 11 nucleotides align to TRBD1. This CDR3 is 15 amino acids long. Per germline, CDR1 DFQATT and CDR2 SNEGSKA (reference sequence). V trimming: 3 bases; J trimming: 2 bases; junction bases outside the gene matches: 2. The CDR3 DNA follows: TGCAGTGCTAGCGGACAGGGGGCAAACACCGGGGAGCTGTTTTTT. It yields the protein CSASGQGANTGELFF.

As to this clonotype: This beta chain slipped into a library made for alpha chains as a stray read, so its size is not meaningful. CDR3 amino acids: CARGGTPYEQYF. In DNA, the CDR3 is TGTGCCAGGGGGGGCACCCCCTACGAGCAGTACTTC. The chain has TRBV2 and TRBJ2-7, with D tentatively TRBD1 or TRBD2 (6 bases each). V dropped 9 bases and J dropped 2 bases, with 11 bases sitting between them. This CDR3 has 12 amino acids. CDR1 is SNHLY, CDR2 FYNNEI, per germline.

On this clonotype: For a library built for alpha chains, this beta chain is a stray read; little rests on its size. The chain recombines TRBV28 with TRBJ2-1; a possible D gene is TRBD1 (5 bases). CDR1 and CDR2 from the germline V gene are MDHEN and SYDVKM. The CDR3 is 15 residues long. Trimming shortened V by 10 bases and J by 6 bases, and 22 bases separated the two germline ends. The CDR3 region has the DNA TGTGCCACCGTCCCAAGACGGACACTGAGCAATGAGCAGTTCTTC. Protein sequence: CATVPRRTLSNEQFF. Looking up the rest from reference TRBV28 and TRBJ2-1 gives the full variable domain: DVKVTQSSRYLVKRTGEKVFLECVQDMDHENMFWYRQDPGLGLRLIYFSYDVKMKEKGDIPEGYSVSREKKERFSLILESASTNQTSMYLCATVPRRTLSNEQFFGPGTRLTVL.

A note on this clonotype: This beta chain is off target for a library built for alpha chains, so its abundance means little. This chain joins TRBV5-5 and TRBJ2-5; TRBD2 is a possible D gene (6 bases). The CDR3 is made up of 15 amino acids. Germline CDR1 reads SGHKS; CDR2 reads YYEKEE (reference sequence). The V gene lost 4 bases and the J gene lost 1 base, with 14 bases spanning the gap. The DNA for the CDR3 is TGTGCCAGCAGCCCCAGCGGGCAGTTCCAAGAGACCCAGTACTTC. This codes for CASSPSGQFQETQYF.

Turning to this clonotype: This beta chain represents an off-target read in a library built for alpha chains; its size is of limited meaning. The rearrangement links TRBV14 to TRBJ2-2; D is ambiguous. Trimming cost V 2 bases and J 1 base, with 5 bases left between them. In germline, CDR1 is SGHDN, CDR2 FVKESK. CDR3 length: 14 amino acids. The CDR3 coding sequence is TGTGCCAGCAGCCAATTATTGAACACCGGGGAGCTGTTTTTT. Its translation is CASSQLLNTGELFF.

This clonotype has a handful of counts. Being off target in a library aimed at alpha chains, this beta chain has a size of little meaning. DNA of the CDR3: TGCGCCAGCAGCCACGGGACTACGAGTGAGCAGTTCTTC. This encodes CASSHGTTSEQFF. The J gene is TRBJ2-1, the V gene TRBV4-3; 7 bases fit TRBD2. The CDR3 has 13 residues. J lost 9 bases, V lost 3 bases, and 5 bases had no gene match. Germline values: CDR1 LGHNA, CDR2 YSLEER.